The T cell receptor beta chain under discussion was sequenced for a study of blood T cell repertoires in COVID-19 (dated by TCRdb to 2018 to 2020). Background on the whole study: Samples covering the acute and convalescent phases of COVID-19 were provided by collaborators in the United States, Italy and Spain. The prospective study material was composed of cDNA or gDNA derived from T cells, B-cell-depleted T cells, or PBMCs. The samples were drawn from the first 160 participants of the ongoing ImmuneRACE study and from 1,254 subjects provided by 6 global collaborators. Nearly every sample came with metadata listing a de-identified subject ID, COVID-19 status, age in years and sex. The repertoires were made available in a free public database intended to serve as a resource for research on the immune response to SARS-CoV-2. Deeply sampled blood TCRbeta repertoires from subjects exposed to, actively infected with, or recovered from COVID-19 were included in the dataset. HLA class I and class II types, where available, came from metadata supplied by the sample provider rather than from assay-based typing. Broader findings and caveats from the paper: The amount of clinical and demographic metadata varied by source and participant and was provided uncurated.

CDR1 KGHSH and CDR2 LQKENI were looked up in the germline V gene. The trim is 2 bases for V and 3 bases for J, with a gap of 11 bases between the germline ends. The CDR3 measures 15 amino acids from cysteine to phenylalanine. Only the CDR3 part of the read is kept: 45 bases, read in frame from the first base. Collaborating institutions collected whole blood in K2EDTA tubes following their own protocols. For TCRbeta analysis, collaborator samples were shipped as frozen whole blood, as isolated PBMCs, or as DNA extracted from either sample type. TCRbeta CDR3 regions were amplified from genomic DNA by means of the immunoSEQ Assay, a bias-controlled multiplex PCR. The paper's processing steps were these. Nucleated cell counts per sample were estimated from amplification of reference gene primers within the assay. To quantify the absolute abundance of each unique TCRbeta CDR3 rearrangement, sequence reads were collapsed and filtered. For each sample, productive Simpson clonality was calculated as the square root of Simpson's diversity index across productive rearrangements. Sourced from immuneACCESS, this table was stored by TCRdb with only in-frame sequences that have V and J called. A share of the clones is absent; for the studies checked, an unresolved V gene accounts for under half, and the remainder has no known explanation. V and J calls and clone size are copied from that table; D and trimming were computed from the DNA. Within this sample are roughly 130,000 clones, with approximately 80% of them counted one time only. The ten largest clones add up to 9.5% to 15% of the sample.

About this clone itself: Its antigen has not been determined. Base qualities are not at hand, and no much larger clone is one base apart.

The clonotype was recovered from a woman in her sixties or seventies with acute or convalescent COVID-19. Sequencing was performed on peripheral blood. The chain uses TRBV18 and TRBJ1-5, with the D gene not confidently named. The sequence in DNA is TGTGCCAGCTCACCAGACGGAACAGTCAATCAGCCCCAGCATTTT. The translation is CASSPDGTVNQPQHF.